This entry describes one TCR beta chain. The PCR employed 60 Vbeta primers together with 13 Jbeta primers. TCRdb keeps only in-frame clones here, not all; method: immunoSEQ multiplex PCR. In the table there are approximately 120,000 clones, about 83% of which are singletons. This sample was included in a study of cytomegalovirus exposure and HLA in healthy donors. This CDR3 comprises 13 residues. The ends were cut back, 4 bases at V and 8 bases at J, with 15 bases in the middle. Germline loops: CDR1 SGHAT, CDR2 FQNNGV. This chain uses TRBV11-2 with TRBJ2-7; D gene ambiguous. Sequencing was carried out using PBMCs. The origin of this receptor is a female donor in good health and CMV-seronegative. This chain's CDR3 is CASSSLTIVKQYF. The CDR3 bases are TGTGCCAGCAGCTCCCTGACAATTGTCAAGCAGTACTTC. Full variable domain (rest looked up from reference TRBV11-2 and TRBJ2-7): EAGVAQSPRYKIIEKRQSVAFWCNPISGHATLYWYQQILGQGPKLLIQFQNNGVVDDSQLPKDRFSAERLKGVDSTLKIQPAKLEDSAVYLCASSSLTIVKQYFGPGTRLTVT.